The present TCR beta chain was sequenced within a study of OX40 agonist ivuxolimab in advanced cancers. Study conclusions and caveats: Blood T cells, both CD4+ and CD8+, expanded clonally by week 6 at 0.1 to 3.0 mg/kg. In CD8+ T cells, expanded clones were on average more numerous than in CD4+. Certain nonresponders likewise exhibited a low normalized T-cell clonal expansion.

At baseline, cycle 4 day 1, and cycle 7 day 1, blood was sampled. Using immunoSEQ multiplex PCR, the repertoire was profiled, and TCRdb retains in-frame clones only, with some absent. The sample contains approximately 100,000 clones, over 75% of which appear only once. With regard to this clone: Its antigen is as yet unknown.

The CDR3 is 13 amino acids. Deletions cut 4 bases from V and 6 bases from J, with 13 bases between. The germline V gene encodes CDR1 LNHDA and CDR2 SQIVND (reference sequence). This chain joins TRBV19 and TRBJ2-7; a weak D match, TRBD1 (5 bases). The sample was CD4+ or CD8+ T cells sorted from blood, taken in a trial of the OX40 agonist ivuxolimab. The sequence derives from an adult with an advanced solid tumor such as melanoma, head and neck, liver or kidney cancer. The CDR3 DNA sequence: TGTGCCAGTAGTACGGACACGACCCCCGAGCAGTACTTC. This gives the protein CASSTDTTPEQYF.